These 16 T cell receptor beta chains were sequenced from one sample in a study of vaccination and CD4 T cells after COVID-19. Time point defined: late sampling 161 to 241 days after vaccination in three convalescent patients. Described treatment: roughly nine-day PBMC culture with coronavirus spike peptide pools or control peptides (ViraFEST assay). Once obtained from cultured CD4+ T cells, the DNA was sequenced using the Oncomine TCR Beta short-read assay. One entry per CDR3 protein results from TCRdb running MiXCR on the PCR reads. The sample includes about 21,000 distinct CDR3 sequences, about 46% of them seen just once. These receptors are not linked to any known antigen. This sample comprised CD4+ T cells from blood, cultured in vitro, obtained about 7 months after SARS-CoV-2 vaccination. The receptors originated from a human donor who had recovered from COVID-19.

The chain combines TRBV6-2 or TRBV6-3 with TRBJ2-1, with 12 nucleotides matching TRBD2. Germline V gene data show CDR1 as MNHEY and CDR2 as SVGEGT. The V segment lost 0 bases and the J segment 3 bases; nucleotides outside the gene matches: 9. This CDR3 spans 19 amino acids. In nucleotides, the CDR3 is TGTGCCAGCAGTTACTCGGCTAGCGGGAGGGCCTTTAGCTACAATGAGCAGTTCTTC. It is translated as CASSYSASGRAFSYNEQFF.

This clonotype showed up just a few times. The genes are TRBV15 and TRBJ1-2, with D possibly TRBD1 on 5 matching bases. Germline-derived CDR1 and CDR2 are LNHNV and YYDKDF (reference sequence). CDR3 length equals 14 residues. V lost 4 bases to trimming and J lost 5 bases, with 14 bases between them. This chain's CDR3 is CATSIWQGGYGYTF. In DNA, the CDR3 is TGTGCCACCAGCATCTGGCAGGGTGGATATGGCTACACCTTC.

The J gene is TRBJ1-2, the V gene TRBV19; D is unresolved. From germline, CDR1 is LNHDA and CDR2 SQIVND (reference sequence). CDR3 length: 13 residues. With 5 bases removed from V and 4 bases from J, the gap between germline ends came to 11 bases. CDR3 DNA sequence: TGTGCCAGTAGTCCTCCGGCCCTCTATGGCTACACCTTC. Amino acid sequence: CASSPPALYGYTF.

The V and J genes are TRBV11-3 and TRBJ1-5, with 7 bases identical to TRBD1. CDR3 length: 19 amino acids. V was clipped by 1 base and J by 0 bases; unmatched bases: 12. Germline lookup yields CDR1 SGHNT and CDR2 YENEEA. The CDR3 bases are TGTGCCAGCAGCTTAGTTGGGGGGGTGCGGGACAGTAGCAATCAGCCCCAGCATTTT. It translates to CASSLVGGVRDSSNQPQHF.

The CDR3 reads CASSPGTFYTEAFF. The CDR3 DNA reads as TGTGCCAGCAGCCCGGGGACATTTTACACTGAAGCTTTCTTT. The chain combines TRBV7-2 with TRBJ1-1, with a possible D match to TRBD1 (6 bases). The V and J ends lost 5 bases and 3 bases respectively, with 13 bases between them. Germline V gene lookup returns CDR1 SGHTA and CDR2 FQGNSA. The CDR3 covers 14 residues. Full variable domain (outside the CDR3, taken from reference TRBV7-2 and TRBJ1-1): GAGVSQSPSNKVTEKGKDVELRCDPISGHTALYWYRQSLGQGLEFLIYFQGNSAPDKSGLPSDRFSAERTGGSVSTLTIQRTQQEDSAVYLCASSPGTFYTEAFFGQGTRLTVV.

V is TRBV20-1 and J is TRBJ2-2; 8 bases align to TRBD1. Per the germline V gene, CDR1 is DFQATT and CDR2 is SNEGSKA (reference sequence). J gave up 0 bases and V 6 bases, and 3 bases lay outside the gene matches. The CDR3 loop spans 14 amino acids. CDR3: CSAPGQANTGELFF. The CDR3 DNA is TGCAGTGCCCCGGGACAGGCGAACACCGGGGAGCTGTTTTTT.

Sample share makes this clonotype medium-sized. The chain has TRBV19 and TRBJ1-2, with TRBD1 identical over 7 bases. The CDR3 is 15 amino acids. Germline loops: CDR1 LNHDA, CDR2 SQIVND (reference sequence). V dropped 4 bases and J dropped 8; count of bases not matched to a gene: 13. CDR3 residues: CASSTTGAQGKGYTF. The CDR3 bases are TGTGCCAGTAGTACCACAGGGGCCCAGGGGAAAGGCTACACCTTC.

CDR3 in amino acids: CASSPMSYGYTF. In nucleotides, the CDR3 is TGTGCCAGCAGCCCCATGAGCTATGGCTACACCTTC. This chain uses TRBV7-9 with TRBJ1-2; D not resolved. V was shortened by 5 bases and J by 4 bases, with 8 bases between the two germline ends. The germline V gene encodes CDR1 SEHNR and CDR2 FQNEAQ (reference sequence). The CDR3 covers 12 residues.

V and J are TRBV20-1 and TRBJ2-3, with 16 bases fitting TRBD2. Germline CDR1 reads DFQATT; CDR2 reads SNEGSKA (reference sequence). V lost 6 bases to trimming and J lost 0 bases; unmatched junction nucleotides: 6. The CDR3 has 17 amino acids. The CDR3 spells CSALGLAGGLSTDTQYF. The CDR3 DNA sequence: TGCAGTGCGTTGGGACTAGCGGGAGGGCTAAGCACAGATACGCAGTATTTT.

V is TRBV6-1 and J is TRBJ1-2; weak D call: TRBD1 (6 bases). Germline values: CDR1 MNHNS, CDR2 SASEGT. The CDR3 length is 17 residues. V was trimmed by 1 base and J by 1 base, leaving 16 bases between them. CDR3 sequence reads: CASSEERTAQRNYGYTF. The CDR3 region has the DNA TGTGCCAGCAGTGAAGAAAGGACAGCTCAACGTAACTATGGCTACACCTTC.

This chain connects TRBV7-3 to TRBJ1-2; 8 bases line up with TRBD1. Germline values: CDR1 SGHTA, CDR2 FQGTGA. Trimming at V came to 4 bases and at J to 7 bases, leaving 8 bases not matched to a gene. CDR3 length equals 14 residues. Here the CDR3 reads CASSSARGLGGYTF. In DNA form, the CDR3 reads TGTGCCAGCAGCTCAGCCAGGGGGCTGGGTGGCTACACCTTC.

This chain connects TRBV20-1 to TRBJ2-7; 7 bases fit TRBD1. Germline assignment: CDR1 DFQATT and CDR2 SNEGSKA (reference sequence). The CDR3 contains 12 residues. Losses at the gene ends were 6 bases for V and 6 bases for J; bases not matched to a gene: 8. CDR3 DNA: TGCAGTGCATCCGGGACAGCTTCCGAGCAGTACTTC. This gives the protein CSASGTASEQYF.

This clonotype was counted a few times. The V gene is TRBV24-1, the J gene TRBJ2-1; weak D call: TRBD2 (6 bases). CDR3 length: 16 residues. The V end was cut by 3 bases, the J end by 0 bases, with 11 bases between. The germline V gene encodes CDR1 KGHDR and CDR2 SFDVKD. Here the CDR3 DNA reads TGTGCCACCAGTGATCGAGCGGGTAACTCCTACAATGAGCAGTTCTTC. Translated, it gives CATSDRAGNSYNEQFF.

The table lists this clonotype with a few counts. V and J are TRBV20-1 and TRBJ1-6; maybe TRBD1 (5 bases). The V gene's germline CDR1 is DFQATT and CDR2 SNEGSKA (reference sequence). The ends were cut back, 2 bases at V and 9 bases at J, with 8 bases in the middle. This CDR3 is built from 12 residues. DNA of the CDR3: TGCAGTGCTAGATCGGGGGGTTCACCCCTCCACTTT. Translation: CSARSGGSPLHF.

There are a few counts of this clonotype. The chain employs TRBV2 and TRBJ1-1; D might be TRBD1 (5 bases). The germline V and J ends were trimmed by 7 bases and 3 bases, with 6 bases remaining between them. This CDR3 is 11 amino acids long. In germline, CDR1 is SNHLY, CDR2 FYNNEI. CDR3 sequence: CASTGYTEAFF. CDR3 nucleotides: TGTGCCAGCACAGGGTACACTGAAGCTTTCTTT.

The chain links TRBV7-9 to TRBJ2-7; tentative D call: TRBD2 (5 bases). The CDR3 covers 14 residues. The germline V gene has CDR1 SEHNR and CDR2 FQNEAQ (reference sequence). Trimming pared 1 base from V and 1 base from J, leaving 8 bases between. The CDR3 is CASSLVGRSYEQYF. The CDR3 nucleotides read TGTGCCAGCAGCTTAGTTGGGAGATCCTACGAGCAGTACTTC.